The rows below give T cell receptor beta chains drawn from one sample of a study of low-dose radiotherapy and immunotherapy resistance in tumors. One entry per CDR3 protein results from TCRdb running MiXCR on the reads. The sample yields about 64,000 distinct CDR3 sequences, around a quarter seen once. Sequenced here: PBMCs, sampled before treatment. Source of these receptors: a male donor with rectosigmoid adenocarcinoma. CDR3s include the opening cysteine and the closing phenylalanine or tryptophan. Fields, in order: D gene, V gene, J gene, clone size, CDR3 protein, CDR3 DNA. D genes are given only for firm matches. Clone sizes are given selectively: once, few, many, or a class where the clone is expanded.

d_call: .
v_call: TRBV29-1
j_call: TRBJ2-5
clone_size: once
cdr3_aa: CSVFRDSGETQYF
cdr3_nt: TGCAGCGTTTTCAGGGACTCCGGGGAGACCCAGTACTTC

d_call: .
v_call: TRBV19
j_call: TRBJ1-3
clone_size: many
cdr3_aa: CASSVQFSGNTIYF
cdr3_nt: TGTGCCAGTAGTGTACAGTTCTCTGGAAACACCATATATTTT

d_call: TRBD1
v_call: TRBV5-6
j_call: TRBJ2-7
clone_size: .
cdr3_aa: CASSPVGGRSYEQYF
cdr3_nt: TGTGCCAGCAGTCCGGTAGGGGGCCGGTCCTACGAGCAGTACTTC

d_call: TRBD2
v_call: TRBV20-1
j_call: TRBJ2-7
clone_size: many
cdr3_aa: CSAKGLAGGPLLLATQYF
cdr3_nt: TGCAGTGCTAAGGGACTAGCGGGGGGGCCCCTCCTATTGGCTACGCAGTACTTC

d_call: TRBD2
v_call: TRBV7-2
j_call: TRBJ2-1
clone_size: many
cdr3_aa: CASSPTGGADEQFF
cdr3_nt: TGTGCCAGCAGCCCCACGGGGGGGGCGGATGAGCAGTTCTTC

d_call: .
v_call: TRBV4-1
j_call: TRBJ2-2
clone_size: many
cdr3_aa: CASSQVGLTGELFF
cdr3_nt: TGCGCCAGCAGCCAAGTTGGGCTCACCGGGGAGCTGTTTTTT

d_call: TRBD1
v_call: TRBV23-1
j_call: TRBJ2-5
clone_size: .
cdr3_aa: CASSTGVQETQYF
cdr3_nt: TGCGCCAGCAGCACAGGGGTCCAAGAGACCCAGTACTTC

d_call: TRBD1
v_call: TRBV28
j_call: TRBJ1-6
clone_size: many
cdr3_aa: CASSFLNLGQAPGSPLHF
cdr3_nt: TGTGCCAGCAGTTTCCTCAACCTCGGACAGGCGCCCGGATCACCCCTCCACTTT

d_call: .
v_call: TRBV5-4
j_call: TRBJ2-6
clone_size: many
cdr3_aa: CASSLDLSGANVLTF
cdr3_nt: TGTGCCAGCAGCTTGGACCTATCTGGGGCCAACGTCCTGACTTTC

d_call: TRBD1
v_call: TRBV7-8
j_call: TRBJ2-7
clone_size: many
cdr3_aa: CASSLAPGQGDEQYF
cdr3_nt: TGTGCCAGCAGCTTAGCTCCGGGACAGGGTGACGAGCAGTACTTC

d_call: TRBD2
v_call: TRBV5-1
j_call: TRBJ2-1
clone_size: .
cdr3_aa: CASSLGASGDNEQFF
cdr3_nt: TGCGCCAGCAGCCTAGGGGCTAGCGGCGACAATGAGCAGTTCTTT

d_call: TRBD2
v_call: TRBV20-1
j_call: TRBJ2-7
clone_size: .
cdr3_aa: CSARLSSGRGNEQYF
cdr3_nt: TGCAGTGCTAGATTGTCCAGCGGGAGGGGAAACGAGCAGTACTTC

d_call: .
v_call: TRBV5-1
j_call: TRBJ1-2
clone_size: many
cdr3_aa: CASSLEGRSEYYGYTF
cdr3_nt: TGCGCCAGCAGCTTGGAGGGTCGGTCAGAATACTATGGCTACACCTTC

d_call: .
v_call: TRBV28
j_call: TRBJ2-1
clone_size: .
cdr3_aa: CASSDWPEQFF
cdr3_nt: TGTGCCAGCAGTGACTGGCCCGAGCAGTTCTTC

d_call: TRBD2
v_call: TRBV9
j_call: TRBJ2-1
clone_size: many
cdr3_aa: CASSLGLAGGHWYNEQFF
cdr3_nt: TGTGCCAGCAGCCTGGGACTAGCGGGGGGGCATTGGTACAATGAGCAGTTCTTC

d_call: TRBD2
v_call: TRBV10-1
j_call: TRBJ2-3
clone_size: many
cdr3_aa: CASSKGTSGGGDTQYF
cdr3_nt: TGCGCCAGCAGCAAAGGGACTAGCGGGGGCGGAGATACGCAGTATTTT

d_call: .
v_call: TRBV2
j_call: TRBJ2-1
clone_size: many
cdr3_aa: CASRENGWVRAEQFF
cdr3_nt: TGTGCCAGCAGAGAAAACGGGTGGGTCAGGGCGGAGCAGTTCTTC

d_call: .
v_call: TRBV20-1
j_call: TRBJ1-5
clone_size: many
cdr3_aa: CSASRDFSNQPQHF
cdr3_nt: TGCAGTGCCTCGAGGGATTTTAGCAATCAGCCCCAGCATTTT

d_call: .
v_call: TRBV9
j_call: TRBJ1-2
clone_size: many
cdr3_aa: CASSAETGTGYGYTF
cdr3_nt: TGTGCCAGCAGCGCGGAAACAGGTACCGGCTATGGCTACACCTTC